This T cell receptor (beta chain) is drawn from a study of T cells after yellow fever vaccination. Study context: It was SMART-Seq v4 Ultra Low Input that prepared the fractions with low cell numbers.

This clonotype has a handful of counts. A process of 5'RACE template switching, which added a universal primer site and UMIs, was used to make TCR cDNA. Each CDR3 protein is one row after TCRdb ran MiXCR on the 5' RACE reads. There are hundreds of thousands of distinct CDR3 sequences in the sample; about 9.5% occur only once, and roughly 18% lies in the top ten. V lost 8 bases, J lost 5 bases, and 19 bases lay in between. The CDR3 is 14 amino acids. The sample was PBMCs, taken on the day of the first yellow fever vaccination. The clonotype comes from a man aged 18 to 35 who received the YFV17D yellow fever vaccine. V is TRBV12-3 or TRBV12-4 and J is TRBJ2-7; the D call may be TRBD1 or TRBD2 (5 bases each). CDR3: CASSPGPLSHEQYF. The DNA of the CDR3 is TGTGCCAGCTCCCCGGGGCCTCTTAGCCACGAGCAGTACTTC.